This T cell receptor (beta chain) comes out of a study of neurological immune-mediated disorders. Broader study findings: In HTLV-1-associated myelopathy, TCR clonal expansion was greatest, whereas multiple sclerosis had the least, falling below healthy controls.

By 5'RACE with 10-nucleotide random UMIs, the cDNA was made. MiXCR, applied by TCRdb to the 5' RACE reads, yields one record per CDR3 protein. Of 65,000 to 80,000 distinct CDR3 sequences in the sample, roughly 4.5% were seen once. Source material was 2 million unsorted PBMCs, stored at -80 °C in RNAlater. The sample holds a few counts of this clonotype. The antigen remains unidentified. This CDR3 region has 12 residues. The V gene's germline CDR1 is DFQATT and CDR2 SNEGSKA (reference sequence). Trimming took off 6 bases at V and 2 bases at J, with 8 bases between the two ends. The TCR was taken from a woman between 70 and 85 years old with multiple sclerosis. V usage is TRBV20-1 and J usage is TRBJ2-1; D call uncertain. Material for sequencing was PBMCs. For the CDR3, the DNA is TGCAGTGCGGGCAGAACCTACAATGAGCAGTTCTTC. It encodes CSAGRTYNEQFF.